This T cell receptor (beta chain) derives from a study of shared clonotypes between healthy human individuals (dated by TCRdb to 2019 to 2021). General notes on the study: The cohort included three men and two women between 18 and 49 years of age. Different laboratories and diverse techniques were used to prepare libraries and sequence TCR repertoires, to increase sequencing depth and limit assay-specific biases. To estimate repertoire size and how much clonotypes are shared between individuals, the study performed deep sequencing of blood TCR repertoires from about five healthy adults. Each donor's leukapheresis produced roughly between about 0.8 and 10 billion PBMCs. For each donor, CD4 naive and CD4 memory were each run on three plates, CD8 naive on two plates, and CD8 memory on one plate.

The donors were healthy, HIV-negative adults with no recently reported acute infections or vaccinations. Every donor was a Caucasian adult residing in Nashville, Tennessee, USA. CD4+ T cells were enriched by magnetic negative selection, after which naive cells were positively selected on CD45RA and the negative fraction was taken as the memory subset. Blood was collected by leukapheresis, and PBMCs were isolated by Ficoll-Histopaque density gradient centrifugation and then cryopreserved in liquid nitrogen vapor phase. Purity and quantity of every magnetically sorted T cell population were checked by analytical flow cytometry. Genomic DNA was isolated from each sorted fraction and quantified by UV absorbance on a Nanodrop 2000c. Study-wide conclusions, independent of this receptor: Sampling was restricted to blood, and TCR repertoires in tissues likely differ from the TCR repertoires found in blood. Because the study included a small number of donors, the genetic and exposure-history diversity represented was limited. Naive subsets generally had larger estimated clonotype richness than memory subsets did. Even with the large sequencing depth, rarefaction of the sorted-subset datasets indicated that sequencing was incomplete. Sharing across several donors was observed for roughly 5% of naive CD4, less than 4% of naive CD8, over 2% of memory CD4, and roughly 0.4% of memory CD8 clonotypes. Pairwise subsampling led to the expectation that sequencing depth would affect the degree of clonotype sharing among donors. Compared with non-shared clonotypes, clonotypes shared by all four sorted-subset donors had higher generation probabilities.

Notes on this clone: Its binding antigen is unknown. Base quality data are lacking; no much larger clone is found one base away. Other nucleotide sequences from this sample produce the same CDR3.

TCR CDR3 regions were amplified from genomic DNA by multiplex PCR using the deep immunoSEQ assay. Genomic DNA extracted from each cell subset was distributed evenly over all wells of several immunoSEQ 96-well plates, and each plate served as one replicate. For sorted subsets, roughly 200 ng genomic DNA, equal to about 30,000 T cell genomes, was loaded into each replicate PCR. Purified libraries were quantified with a Qubit 3.0 fluorometer, sized on a Bioanalyzer 2100, and re-quantified with the KAPA Library Quantification kit. Every immunoSEQ 96-well plate was sequenced on a dedicated single-read 150-cycle Illumina NextSeq 550 flow cell. Per the original workflow: The immunoSEQ output contained only junctional sequences without quality scores, so filtering could not match that applied to full-length reads. Sequences were annotated with PyIR, a Python wrapper for IgBLAST v1.9, and V/J genes and CDR3 were assigned using IMGT germline references. Any read was removed if the V/J assignment was weak (E-value above 1e-6), the CDR3 was missing, or the read contained stop codons, out-of-frame junctions, or ambiguous translated residues. V3J clonotypes were defined as sequences sharing an identical inferred V gene, J gene, and CDR3 amino acid sequence. Percentage overlap between repertoires was computed as shared unique clonotypes divided by the size of the smaller repertoire. Richness of each repertoire was evaluated using RTK rarefaction, the Chao1 estimator, and Recon v2.1 estimates of unobserved clonotypes. For all TCRbeta clonotypes obtained by the gDNA method from four donors, generation probabilities were computed with OLGA. The source is immuneACCESS, and TCRdb retained only in-frame sequences with V and J called. Part of the clones is not carried over; for the studies checked, unresolved V genes explain less than half of this, and the remainder is unexplained. The V and J calls and the clone size are those of that table, but D and trimming were determined from the DNA. The sample includes 2.3 million or so clones, with 93% observed a single time. Under 0.45% of the sample lies in the top ten.

This TCR was recovered from a man aged 18 to 29 in good health. Some clones in this sample may be carry-over from other donors' samples. The sample comprised naive CD4+ T cells from PBMCs. This specimen's cell subset or site label, per the study, means: CD45RA+ positively selected.

This receptor carries the CDR3 CASSPGTANYEQYF. The DNA sequence is given as TGTGCCAGCTCCCCCGGGACAGCCAACTACGAGCAGTACTTC. Recombination connected TRBV18 to TRBJ2-7, with 7 bases in between that match TRBD1. As encoded in the germline V gene, CDR1 is KGHSH while CDR2 is LQKENI. V is cut back by 6 bases and J by 3 bases, with 8 bases in the junction unmatched. The CDR3 contains 14 residues, cysteine and phenylalanine counted. The read is trimmed to its CDR3 DNA, 42 bases read in frame from base 1.